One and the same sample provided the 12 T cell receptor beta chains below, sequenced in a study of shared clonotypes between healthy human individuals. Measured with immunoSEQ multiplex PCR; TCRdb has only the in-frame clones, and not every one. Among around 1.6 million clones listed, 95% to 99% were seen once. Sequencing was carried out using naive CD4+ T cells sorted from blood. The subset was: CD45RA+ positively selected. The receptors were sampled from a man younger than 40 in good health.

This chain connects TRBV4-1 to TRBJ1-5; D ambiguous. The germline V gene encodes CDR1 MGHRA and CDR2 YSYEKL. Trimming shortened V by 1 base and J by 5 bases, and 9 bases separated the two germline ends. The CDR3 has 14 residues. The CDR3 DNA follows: TGCGCCAGCAGCCAAGGTAATAGGGATCAGCCCCAGCATTTT. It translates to CASSQGNRDQPQHF.

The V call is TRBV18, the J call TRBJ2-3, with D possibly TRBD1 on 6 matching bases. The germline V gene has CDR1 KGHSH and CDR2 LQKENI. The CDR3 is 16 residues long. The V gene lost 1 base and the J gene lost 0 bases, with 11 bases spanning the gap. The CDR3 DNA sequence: TGTGCCAGCTCACCACTAACAGGGCCGAGCACAGATACGCAGTATTTT. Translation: CASSPLTGPSTDTQYF.

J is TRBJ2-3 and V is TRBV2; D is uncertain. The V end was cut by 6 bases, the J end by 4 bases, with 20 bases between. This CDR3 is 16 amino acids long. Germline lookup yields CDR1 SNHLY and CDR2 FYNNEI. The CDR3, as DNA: TGTGCCAGCAGGGCCCTAATCCTTCCAGACCCAGATACGCAGTATTTT. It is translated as CASRALILPDPDTQYF.

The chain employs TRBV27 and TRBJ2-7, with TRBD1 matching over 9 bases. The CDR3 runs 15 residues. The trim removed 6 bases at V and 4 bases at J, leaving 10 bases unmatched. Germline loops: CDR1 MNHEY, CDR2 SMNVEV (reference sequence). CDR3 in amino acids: CASRRTGQGLYEQYF. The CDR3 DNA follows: TGTGCCAGCAGGCGGACGGGACAGGGCCTGTACGAGCAGTACTTC.

CDR3 loop: CASSGQIGPQYF. The CDR3, as DNA: TGTGCCAGTAGCGGACAGATAGGCCCGCAGTATTTT. This chain joins TRBV19 and TRBJ2-3; D may be TRBD1 (6 bases). Trimming took 6 bases from V and 10 from J, leaving 14 bases between them. CDR1 and CDR2 (germline): LNHDA, SQIVND (reference sequence). There are 12 residues in the CDR3.

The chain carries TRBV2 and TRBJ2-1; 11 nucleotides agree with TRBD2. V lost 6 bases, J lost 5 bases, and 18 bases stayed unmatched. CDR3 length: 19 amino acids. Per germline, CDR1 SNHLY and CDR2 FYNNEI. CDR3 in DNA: TGTGCCAGCAGGGGAATCACTAGCGGGAGAAACCTGGACAACAATGAGCAGTTCTTC. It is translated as CASRGITSGRNLDNNEQFF.

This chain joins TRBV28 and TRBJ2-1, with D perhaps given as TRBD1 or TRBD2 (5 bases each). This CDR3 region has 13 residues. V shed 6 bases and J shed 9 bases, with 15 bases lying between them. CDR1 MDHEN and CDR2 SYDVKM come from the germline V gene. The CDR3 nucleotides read TGTGCCAGCAGCCCTCCGGGGCGCGGTGAGCAGTTCTTC. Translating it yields CASSPPGRGEQFF.

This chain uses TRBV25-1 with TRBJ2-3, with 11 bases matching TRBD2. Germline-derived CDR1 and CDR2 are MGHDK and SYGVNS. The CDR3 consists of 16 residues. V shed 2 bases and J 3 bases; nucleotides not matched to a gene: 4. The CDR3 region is CASSETSGSLTDTQYF. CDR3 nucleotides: TGTGCCAGCAGTGAAACTAGCGGGAGTCTAACAGATACGCAGTATTTT. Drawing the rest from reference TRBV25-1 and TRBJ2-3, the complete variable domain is EADIYQTPRYLVIGTGKKITLECSQTMGHDKMYWYQQDPGMELHLIHYSYGVNSTEKGDLSSESTVSRIRTEHFPLTLESARPSHTSQYLCASSETSGSLTDTQYFGPGTRLTVL.

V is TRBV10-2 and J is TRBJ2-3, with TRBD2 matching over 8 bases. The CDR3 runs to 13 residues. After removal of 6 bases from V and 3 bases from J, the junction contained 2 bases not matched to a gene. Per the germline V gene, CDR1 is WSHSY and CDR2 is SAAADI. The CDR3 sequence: CASSQRETDTQYF. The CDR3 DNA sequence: TGCGCCAGCAGCCAGCGGGAGACAGATACGCAGTATTTT.

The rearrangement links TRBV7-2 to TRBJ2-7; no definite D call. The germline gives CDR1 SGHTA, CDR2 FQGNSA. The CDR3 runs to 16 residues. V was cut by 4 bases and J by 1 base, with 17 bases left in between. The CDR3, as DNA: TGTGCCAGCAGCTCCTTAGGGCTAACGACTTCCTACGAGCAGTACTTC. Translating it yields CASSSLGLTTSYEQYF.

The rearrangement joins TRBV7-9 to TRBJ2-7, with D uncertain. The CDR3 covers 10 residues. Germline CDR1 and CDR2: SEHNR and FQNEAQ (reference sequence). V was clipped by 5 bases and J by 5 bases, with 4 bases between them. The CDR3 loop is CASSENEQYF. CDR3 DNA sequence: TGTGCCAGCAGCGAAAACGAGCAGTACTTC.

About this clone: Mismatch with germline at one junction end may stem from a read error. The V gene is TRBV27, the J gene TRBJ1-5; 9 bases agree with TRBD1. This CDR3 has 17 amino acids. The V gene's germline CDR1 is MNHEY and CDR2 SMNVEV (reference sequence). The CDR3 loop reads CTSSLGQGNPSNQPQHF. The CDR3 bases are TGTACCAGCAGCCTGGGACAGGGTAACCCTAGCAATCAGCCCCAGCATTTT.